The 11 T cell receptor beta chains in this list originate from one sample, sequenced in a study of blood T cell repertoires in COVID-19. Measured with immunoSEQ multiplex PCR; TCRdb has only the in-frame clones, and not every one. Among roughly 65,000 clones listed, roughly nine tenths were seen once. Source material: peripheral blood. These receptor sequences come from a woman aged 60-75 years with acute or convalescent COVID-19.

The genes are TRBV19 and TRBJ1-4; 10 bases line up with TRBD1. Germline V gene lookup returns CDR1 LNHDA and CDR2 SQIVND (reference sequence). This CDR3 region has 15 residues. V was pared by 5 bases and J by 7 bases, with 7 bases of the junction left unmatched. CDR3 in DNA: TGTGCCAGTAGTTCGACCGGGACAGGGGTTGAAAAACTGTTTTTT. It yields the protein CASSSTGTGVEKLFF.

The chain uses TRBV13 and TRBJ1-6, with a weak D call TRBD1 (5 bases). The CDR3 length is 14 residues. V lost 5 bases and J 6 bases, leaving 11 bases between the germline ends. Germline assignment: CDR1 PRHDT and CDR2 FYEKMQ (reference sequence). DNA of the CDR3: TGTGCCAGCAGCCCCCGGGACTTTAATTCACCCCTCCACTTT. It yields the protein CASSPRDFNSPLHF.

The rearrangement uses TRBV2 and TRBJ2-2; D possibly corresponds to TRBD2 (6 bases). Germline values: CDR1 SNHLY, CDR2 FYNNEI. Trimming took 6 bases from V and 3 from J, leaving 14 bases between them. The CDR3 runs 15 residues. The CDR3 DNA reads TGTGCCAGCAGGGCCTACGGGGAGGACACCGGGGAGCTGTTTTTT. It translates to CASRAYGEDTGELFF.

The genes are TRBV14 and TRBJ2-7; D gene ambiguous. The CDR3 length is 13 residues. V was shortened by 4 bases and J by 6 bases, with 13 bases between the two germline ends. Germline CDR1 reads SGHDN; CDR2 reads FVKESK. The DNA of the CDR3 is TGTGCCAGCAGCCGCCTCGCGGTAAGCGAGCAGTACTTC. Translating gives CASSRLAVSEQYF.

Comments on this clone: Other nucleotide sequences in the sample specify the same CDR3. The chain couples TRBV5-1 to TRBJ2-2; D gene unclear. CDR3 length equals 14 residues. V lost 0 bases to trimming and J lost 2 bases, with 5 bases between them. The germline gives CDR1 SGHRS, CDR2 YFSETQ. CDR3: CASSLGLNTGELFF. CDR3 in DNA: TGCGCCAGCAGCTTGGGGCTTAACACCGGGGAGCTGTTTTTT.

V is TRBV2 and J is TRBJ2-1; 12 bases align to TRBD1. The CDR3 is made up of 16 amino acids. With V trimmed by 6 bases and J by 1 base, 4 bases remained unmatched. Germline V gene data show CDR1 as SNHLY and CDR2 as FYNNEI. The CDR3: CASRGQGADSYNEQFF. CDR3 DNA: TGTGCCAGCAGGGGACAGGGGGCTGATTCCTACAATGAGCAGTTCTTC. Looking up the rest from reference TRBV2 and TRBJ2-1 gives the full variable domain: EPEVTQTPSHQVTQMGQEVILRCVPISNHLYFYWYRQILGQKVEFLVSFYNNEISEKSEIFDDQFSVERPDGSNFTLKIRSTKLEDSAMYFCASRGQGADSYNEQFFGPGTRLTVL.

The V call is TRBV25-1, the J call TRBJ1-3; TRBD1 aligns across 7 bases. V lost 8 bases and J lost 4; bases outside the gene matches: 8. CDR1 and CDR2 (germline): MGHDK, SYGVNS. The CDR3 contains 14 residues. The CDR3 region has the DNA TGTGCCAGCCGAGAGACAGGGTACGGAAACACCATATATTTT. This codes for CASRETGYGNTIYF.

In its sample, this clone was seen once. CDR3 amino acids: CASSPSEWRKETQYF. CDR3 DNA: TGCGCCAGCAGCCCCTCGGAGTGGAGAAAAGAGACCCAGTACTTC. J is TRBJ2-5 and V is TRBV5-1; D is unclear. Germline V CDR1 and CDR2: SGHRS, YFSETQ. The CDR3 is 15 amino acids. Trimming removed 4 bases at V and 3 bases at J, with 16 bases between.

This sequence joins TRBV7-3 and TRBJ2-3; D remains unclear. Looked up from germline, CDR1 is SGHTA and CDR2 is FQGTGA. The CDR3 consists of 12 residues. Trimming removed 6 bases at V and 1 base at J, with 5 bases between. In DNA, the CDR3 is TGTGCCAGCAGTGGAGGCACAGATACGCAGTATTTT. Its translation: CASSGGTDTQYF.

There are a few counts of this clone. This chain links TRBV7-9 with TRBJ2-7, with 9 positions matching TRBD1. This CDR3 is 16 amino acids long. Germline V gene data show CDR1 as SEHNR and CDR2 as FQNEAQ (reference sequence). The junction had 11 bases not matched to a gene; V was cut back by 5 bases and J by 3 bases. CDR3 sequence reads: CASSRTGDWRDYEQYF. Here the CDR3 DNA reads TGTGCCAGCAGCAGGACAGGGGATTGGAGGGACTACGAGCAGTACTTC.

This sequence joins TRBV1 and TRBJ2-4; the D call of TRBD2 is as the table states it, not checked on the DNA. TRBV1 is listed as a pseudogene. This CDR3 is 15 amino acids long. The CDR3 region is CTSTRARRAKNIQYF. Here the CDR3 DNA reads TGCACCAGCACTCGGGCCCGGAGGGCCAAAAACATTCAGTACTTC.